A single sample is the source of the 22 T cell receptor beta chains below, sequenced in a study of blood T cell repertoires in COVID-19. TCRdb's copy holds only in-frame clones and misses some; the assay was immunoSEQ multiplex PCR. Of approximately 190,000 clones listed, over 80% were seen once; the top ten hold 7.8%. Sequenced input: peripheral blood. These TCRs come from a woman in her sixties or seventies with COVID-19, enrolled during active disease.

This rearrangement joins TRBV6-5 to TRBJ1-1, with D unresolved. Looked up from germline, CDR1 is MNHEY and CDR2 is SVGAGI. Deletions cut 6 bases from V and 5 bases from J, with 16 bases between. CDR3 length: 14 residues. The CDR3 DNA sequence: TGTGCCAGCAGCTCCCGCGGGTCGGAAACTGAAGCTTTCTTT. As protein: CASSSRGSETEAFF.

The V call is TRBV6-5, the J call TRBJ1-2; D is uncertain. The V and J ends lost 2 bases and 6 bases respectively, with 19 bases between them. Germline CDR1 reads MNHEY; CDR2 reads SVGAGI. This CDR3 has 16 residues. The CDR3 spells CASSYAGGPPGDGYTF. In nucleotides, the CDR3 is TGTGCCAGCAGTTACGCAGGAGGTCCCCCGGGAGATGGCTACACCTTC.

The rearrangement uses TRBV5-4 and TRBJ2-3, with D possibly being TRBD2 (6 bases). There are 17 residues in the CDR3. Looked up from germline, CDR1 is SGHNT and CDR2 is YYREEE (reference sequence). Trimming cost V 4 bases and J 1 base, with 19 bases left between them. The CDR3 loop is CASSPPWGVQGTDTQYF. CDR3 nucleotide sequence: TGTGCCAGCAGCCCCCCCTGGGGGGTCCAGGGCACAGATACGCAGTATTTT.

J is TRBJ2-1 and V is TRBV6-5, with D possibly matching TRBD2 (6 bases). With 7 bases removed from V and 12 bases from J, the gap between germline ends came to 19 bases. CDR3 size: 13 residues. Germline-derived CDR1 and CDR2 are MNHEY and SVGAGI. The CDR3 is CASNNPRRVGQFF. CDR3 DNA: TGTGCCAGCAACAACCCTAGGAGGGTTGGGCAGTTCTTC.

The chain is built from TRBV6-1 and TRBJ2-7; D perhaps matches TRBD2 (5 bases). Germline V gene lookup returns CDR1 MNHNS and CDR2 SASEGT. V was shortened by 4 bases and J by 6 bases, with 25 bases between the two germline ends. The CDR3 spans 17 residues. CDR3 residues: CASSAQSPGSYGGEQYV. The CDR3, as DNA: TGTGCCAGCAGTGCACAATCTCCGGGATCCTACGGCGGCGAGCAGTACGTC.

The genes are TRBV28 and TRBJ1-5, with 10 bases identical to TRBD1. Germline CDR1 MDHEN, CDR2 SYDVKM. The CDR3 runs to 16 residues. V was clipped by 6 bases and J by 2 bases; unmatched bases: 7. CDR3 sequence: CASRGTGVYGNQPQHF. The CDR3 nucleotides read TGTGCCAGCAGGGGGACAGGGGTATACGGCAATCAGCCCCAGCATTTT.

V and J are TRBV24-1 and TRBJ2-5; TRBD2 might be the D (5 bases). There are 13 residues in the CDR3. Per germline, CDR1 KGHDR and CDR2 SFDVKD. The ends were cut back, 4 bases at V and 2 bases at J, with 7 bases in the middle. CDR3 residues: CATSESGQETQYF. CDR3 in DNA: TGTGCCACCAGTGAAAGCGGACAAGAGACCCAGTACTTC.

The J gene is TRBJ1-1, the V gene TRBV18; 11 positions agree with TRBD1. The length of the CDR3 is 17 residues. J lost 5 bases, V lost 3 bases, and 11 bases had no gene match. Germline V CDR1 and CDR2: KGHSH, LQKENI. The CDR3: CASSPRTGTGGITEAFF. The CDR3 DNA reads TGTGCCAGCTCACCTCGAACCGGGACAGGGGGAATTACTGAAGCTTTCTTT.

The V and J genes are TRBV4-1 and TRBJ1-3; weak D call: TRBD1 (5 bases). V lost 1 base and J 0 bases, leaving 10 bases between the germline ends. From germline, CDR1 is MGHRA and CDR2 YSYEKL. The CDR3 extends over 16 amino acids. The CDR3 here is CASSQGSQGSGNTIYF. CDR3 in DNA: TGCGCCAGCAGCCAAGGAAGCCAGGGCTCTGGAAACACCATATATTTT.

This clone was found once. The rearrangement joins TRBV5-4 to TRBJ1-2; 9 bases match TRBD1. The CDR3 contains 14 residues. V was clipped by 3 bases and J by 6 bases; unmatched bases: 6. The germline gives CDR1 SGHNT, CDR2 YYREEE (reference sequence). This CDR3 reads CASSSQQGADGYTF. The DNA of the CDR3 is TGTGCCAGCAGCTCCCAACAGGGGGCGGATGGCTACACCTTC. Full variable domain (outside the CDR3, taken from reference TRBV5-4 and TRBJ1-2): ETGVTQSPTHLIKTRGQQVTLRCSSQSGHNTVSWYQQALGQGPQFIFQYYREEENGRGNFPPRFSGLQFPNYSSELNVNALELDDSALYLCASSSQQGADGYTFGSGTRLTVV.

The chain has TRBV2 and TRBJ1-2, with 10 nucleotides matching TRBD1. Trimming removed 6 bases from V and 1 base from J; junction bases left unmatched: 5. Per the germline V gene, CDR1 is SNHLY and CDR2 is FYNNEI. The CDR3 loop spans 15 amino acids. The CDR3 sequence is CASRAGTGVNYGYTF. CDR3 bases: TGTGCCAGCAGGGCCGGGACAGGGGTTAACTATGGCTACACCTTC.

The V gene is TRBV19, the J gene TRBJ1-3; weak D call: TRBD1 (5 bases). V lost 7 bases to trimming and J lost 0 bases, with 19 bases between them. Germline loops: CDR1 LNHDA, CDR2 SQIVND (reference sequence). The CDR3 runs to 17 residues. The CDR3 reads CASIDSRQLLSGNTIYF. As DNA, the CDR3 is TGTGCCAGTATCGACAGTAGACAGCTCCTCTCTGGAAACACCATATATTTT.

The CDR3 DNA sequence: TGCGCCAGCAGTGAGTCGAGGAGATCTGGAAACACCATATATTTT. Translation gives CASSESRRSGNTIYF. The genes are TRBV10-2 and TRBJ1-3; D is unclear. Germline assignment: CDR1 WSHSY and CDR2 SAAADI. This CDR3 is built from 15 residues. The V end was cut by 0 bases, the J end by 1 base, with 7 bases between.

The V gene is TRBV2, the J gene TRBJ2-7; 11 bases align to TRBD1. This CDR3 has 15 residues. Germline values: CDR1 SNHLY, CDR2 FYNNEI. V trimming: 8 bases; J trimming: 7 bases; junction bases outside the gene matches: 13. The CDR3 DNA is TGTGCCAGCGGAATGACCGGGACAGGGGGACAAGAGCAGTACTTC. Translation: CASGMTGTGGQEQYF.

The chain couples TRBV6-5 to TRBJ1-2, with a possible D match to TRBD1 (6 bases). The germline gives CDR1 MNHEY, CDR2 SVGAGI. The CDR3 is 13 amino acids. V was trimmed by 8 bases and J by 4 bases, leaving 14 bases between them. The CDR3 spells CASASGTTYGYTF. The CDR3 DNA sequence: TGTGCCAGCGCTTCCGGGACAACCTATGGCTACACCTTC.

This clone has a handful of counts. CDR3: CASSLLLAGGAGELFF. For the CDR3, the DNA is TGCGCCAGCAGCCTACTACTAGCGGGGGGTGCCGGGGAGCTGTTTTTT. V is TRBV5-1 and J is TRBJ2-2; 12 nucleotides line up with TRBD2. The CDR3 contains 16 residues. The trim removed 4 bases at V and 6 bases at J, leaving 7 bases unmatched. Per germline, CDR1 SGHRS and CDR2 YFSETQ.

The chain uses TRBV6-4 and TRBJ2-3; 11 bases agree with TRBD2. V lost 5 bases and J lost 4; bases outside the gene matches: 5. Germline V gene data show CDR1 as MRHNA and CDR2 as SNTAGT. The CDR3 runs 15 residues. DNA of the CDR3: TGTGCCAGCAGTCAGACTAGCGGGGAAGCAGATACGCAGTATTTT. It translates to CASSQTSGEADTQYF.

This sequence joins TRBV5-4 and TRBJ1-2, with D perhaps matching TRBD1 (5 bases). Germline V lookup: CDR1 SGHNT, CDR2 YYREEE (reference sequence). V dropped 0 bases and J dropped 1 base, with 10 bases sitting between them. The CDR3 spans 15 residues. The CDR3 bases are TGTGCCAGCAGCTTGGCCGGGGGACTTAACTATGGCTACACCTTC. This gives the protein CASSLAGGLNYGYTF.

The chain carries TRBV28 and TRBJ1-2, with TRBD1 identical over 11 bases. CDR1 MDHEN and CDR2 SYDVKM come from the germline V gene. V shed 5 bases and J 3 bases; nucleotides not matched to a gene: 5. There are 15 residues in the CDR3. The CDR3 DNA reads TGTGCCAGCAGTCCAGGGGACAGGGGGGACTATGGCTACACCTTC. It yields the protein CASSPGDRGDYGYTF.

V gene TRBV6-5 combines with J gene TRBJ2-5; TRBD2 matches 10 bases. J gave up 3 bases and V 6 bases, and 4 bases lay outside the gene matches. In germline, CDR1 is MNHEY, CDR2 SVGAGI. This CDR3 is built from 14 residues. The CDR3 loop reads CASSRGLAKETQYF. The CDR3 DNA is TGTGCCAGCAGCCGGGGACTAGCGAAAGAGACCCAGTACTTC.

V and J are TRBV2 and TRBJ2-3, with D perhaps TRBD2 (6 bases). The germline V gene has CDR1 SNHLY and CDR2 FYNNEI. V was cut by 5 bases and J by 2 bases, with 11 bases left in between. CDR3 length: 14 residues. The CDR3, as DNA: TGTGCCAGCAGTCGGCGGGGAGACACAGATACGCAGTATTTT. This gives the protein CASSRRGDTDTQYF.

This clone has just one count. The CDR3 coding sequence is TGTGCCAGCTCAAGACAGCATTCGAACACCGGGGAGCTGTTTTTT. This codes for CASSRQHSNTGELFF. This chain uses TRBV18 with TRBJ2-2; D might be TRBD1 (5 bases). Germline assignment: CDR1 KGHSH and CDR2 LQKENI. The V gene lost 5 bases and the J gene lost 0 bases, with 10 bases spanning the gap. The CDR3 loop spans 15 amino acids.